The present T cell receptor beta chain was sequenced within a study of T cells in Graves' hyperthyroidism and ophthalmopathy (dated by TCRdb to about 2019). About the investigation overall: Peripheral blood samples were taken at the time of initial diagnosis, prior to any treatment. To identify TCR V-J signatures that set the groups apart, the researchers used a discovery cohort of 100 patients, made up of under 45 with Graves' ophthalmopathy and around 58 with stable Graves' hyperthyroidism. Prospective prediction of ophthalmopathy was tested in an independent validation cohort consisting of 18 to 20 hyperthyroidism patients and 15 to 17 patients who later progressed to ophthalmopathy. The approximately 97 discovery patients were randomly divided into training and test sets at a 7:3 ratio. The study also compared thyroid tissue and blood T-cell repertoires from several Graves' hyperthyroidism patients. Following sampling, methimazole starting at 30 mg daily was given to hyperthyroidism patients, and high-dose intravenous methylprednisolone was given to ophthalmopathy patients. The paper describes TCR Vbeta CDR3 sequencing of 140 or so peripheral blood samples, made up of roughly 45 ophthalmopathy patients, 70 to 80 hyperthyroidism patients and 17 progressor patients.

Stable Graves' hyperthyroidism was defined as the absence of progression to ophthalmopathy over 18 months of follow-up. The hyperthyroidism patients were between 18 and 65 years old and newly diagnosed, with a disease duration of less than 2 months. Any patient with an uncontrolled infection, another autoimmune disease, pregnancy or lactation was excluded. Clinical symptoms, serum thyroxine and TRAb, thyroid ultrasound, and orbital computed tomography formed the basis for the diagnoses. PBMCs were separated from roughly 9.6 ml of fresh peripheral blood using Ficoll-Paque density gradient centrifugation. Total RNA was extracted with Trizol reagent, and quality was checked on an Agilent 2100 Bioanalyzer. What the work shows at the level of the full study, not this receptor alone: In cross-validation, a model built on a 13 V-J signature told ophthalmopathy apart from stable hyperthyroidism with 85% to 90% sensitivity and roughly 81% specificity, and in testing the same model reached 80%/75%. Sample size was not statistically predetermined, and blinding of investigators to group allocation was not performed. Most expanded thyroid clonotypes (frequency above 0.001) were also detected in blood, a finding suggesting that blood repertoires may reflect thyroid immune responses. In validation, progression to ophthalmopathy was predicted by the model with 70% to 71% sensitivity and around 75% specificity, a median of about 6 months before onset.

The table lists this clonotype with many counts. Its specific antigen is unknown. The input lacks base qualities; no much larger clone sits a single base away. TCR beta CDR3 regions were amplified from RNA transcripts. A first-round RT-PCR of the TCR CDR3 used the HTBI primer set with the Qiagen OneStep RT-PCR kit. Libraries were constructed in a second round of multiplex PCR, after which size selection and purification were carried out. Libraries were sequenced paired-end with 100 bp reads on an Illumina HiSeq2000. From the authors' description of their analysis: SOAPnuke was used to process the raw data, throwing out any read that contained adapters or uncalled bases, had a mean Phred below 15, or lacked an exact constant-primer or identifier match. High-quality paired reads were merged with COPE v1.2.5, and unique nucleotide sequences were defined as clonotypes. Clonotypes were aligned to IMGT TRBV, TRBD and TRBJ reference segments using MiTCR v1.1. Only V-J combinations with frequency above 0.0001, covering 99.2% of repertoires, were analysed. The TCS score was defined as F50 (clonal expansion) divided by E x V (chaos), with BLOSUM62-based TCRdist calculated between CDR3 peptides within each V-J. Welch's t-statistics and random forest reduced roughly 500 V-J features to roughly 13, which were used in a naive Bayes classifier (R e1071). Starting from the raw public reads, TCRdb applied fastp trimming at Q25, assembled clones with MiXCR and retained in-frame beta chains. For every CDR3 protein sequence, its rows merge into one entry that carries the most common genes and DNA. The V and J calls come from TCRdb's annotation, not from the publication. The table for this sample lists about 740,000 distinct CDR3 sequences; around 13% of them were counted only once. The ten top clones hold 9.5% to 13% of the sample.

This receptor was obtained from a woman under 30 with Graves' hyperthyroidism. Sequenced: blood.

The CDR3 protein sequence reads: CASKKSTGVEATDTQYF. The DNA reads as follows: TGCGCCAGCAAGAAATCGACAGGGGTGGAAGCGACAGATACGCAGTATTTT. The V gene is TRBV5-1 and the J gene is TRBJ2-3; a stretch of 8 junction bases matches TRBD1. Inclusive of the bounding cysteine and phenylalanine, the CDR3 is 17 residues long. Just the 51-base CDR3 DNA is kept, in frame starting at base 1. Reading the germline V gene gives CDR1 SGHRS and CDR2 YFSETQ. The germline V and J ends show losses of 6 bases and 3 bases respectively, and no gene match explains 15 bases of the junction.